The 5 T cell receptor beta chains in this list originate from one sample, sequenced in a study of blood T cell repertoires in COVID-19 (dated by TCRdb to the early 2020s). The library was built by means of the immunoSEQ multiplex PCR assay. This immuneACCESS table, as held by TCRdb, lists in-frame sequences with V and J called but not all clones. Of the missing ones, under half trace to an unresolved V gene in checked studies; the others have no known cause. This sample comprises 25,000 to 30,000 clones, roughly 85% of them detected only once. About 16% of the sample comes from the top ten. The sample consisted of peripheral blood. Receptors originate from a human donor in a cohort sampled during active COVID-19.

The V and J genes are TRBV5-1 and TRBJ2-6; D perhaps matches TRBD2 (5 bases). The CDR3 runs to 15 residues. CDR1 is SGHRS and CDR2 is YFSETQ in the germline V gene. Trimming left V 2 bases short and J 2 bases short, with 8 bases between. CDR3 nucleotides: TGCGCCAGCAGCTTAGGGCGGGCTGGGGCCAACGTCCTGACTTTC. The encoded protein is CASSLGRAGANVLTF.

V usage is TRBV9 and J usage is TRBJ2-1; 10 bases fit TRBD2. This CDR3 is 15 amino acids long. Trimming removed 3 bases from V and 4 bases from J; junction bases left unmatched: 4. Germline V gives CDR1 SGDLS, CDR2 YYNGEE. Here the CDR3 DNA reads TGTGCCAGCAGCGCCAGCGGGGGGGCGTACAATGAGCAGTTCTTC. Protein: CASSASGGAYNEQFF.

The chain carries TRBV5-5 and TRBJ1-2, with D possibly TRBD1 on 5 matching bases. There are 15 residues in the CDR3. CDR1 SGHKS and CDR2 YYEKEE come from the germline V gene (reference sequence). The V end lost 0 bases, the J end lost 4 bases, and 13 bases lay between the germline ends. The CDR3: CASSLVAGLTYGYTF. The CDR3 nucleotides read TGTGCCAGCAGCTTGGTGGCAGGGTTAACCTATGGCTACACCTTC.

V and J are TRBV15 and TRBJ2-3; TRBD2 matches at 8 bases. Per the germline V gene, CDR1 is LNHNV and CDR2 is YYDKDF (reference sequence). The CDR3 length is 16 residues. Trimming took 0 bases from V and 2 from J; bases not matched to a gene: 4. The CDR3 loop reads CATSRDLLAVTDTQYF. In DNA, the CDR3 is TGTGCCACCAGCAGAGATCTACTAGCGGTCACAGATACGCAGTATTTT.

This clone has just one count. V and J are TRBV29-1 and TRBJ1-1; 7 nucleotides align to TRBD1. The V gene end was trimmed by 7 bases and the J gene end by 0 bases; junction bases not matched to a gene: 5. This CDR3 region has 13 residues. Germline V gene data show CDR1 as SQVTM and CDR2 as ANQGSEA. CDR3 nucleotide sequence: TGCAGCGCGGGACAGACAATGAACACTGAAGCTTTCTTT. Protein product: CSAGQTMNTEAFF.